This T cell receptor (beta chain) was observed in a study of metastatic and nonmetastatic thyroid tumors. Study in general: The authors compared repertoires across blood and tumor or nodule tissue from malignant and benign thyroid patients.

Germline CDR1 is MNHEY and CDR2 is SMNVEV (reference sequence). CDR3 length: 17 amino acids. TCRdb re-clonotyped the PCR reads through MiXCR. The sample has about 7,800 clones; about 37% are singletons. Prior to thyroid surgery, none of the patients had received any treatment. The table lists this clone with a few counts. One end of the junction does not line up with germline, which may come from a read error. Input material: tumor tissue. The receptor was isolated from a female donor with papillary thyroid cancer or a benign thyroid nodule (not recorded which). Some clones in this sample may be carry-over from other donors' samples. The chain combines TRBV27 with TRBJ2-2, with TRBD1 identical over 10 bases. CDR3 sequence: CASILPLGTGVTGELFF. The CDR3 nucleotides read TGTGCCAGCATTTTACCCCTAGGGACAGGGGTCACCGGGGAGCTGTTTTTT.